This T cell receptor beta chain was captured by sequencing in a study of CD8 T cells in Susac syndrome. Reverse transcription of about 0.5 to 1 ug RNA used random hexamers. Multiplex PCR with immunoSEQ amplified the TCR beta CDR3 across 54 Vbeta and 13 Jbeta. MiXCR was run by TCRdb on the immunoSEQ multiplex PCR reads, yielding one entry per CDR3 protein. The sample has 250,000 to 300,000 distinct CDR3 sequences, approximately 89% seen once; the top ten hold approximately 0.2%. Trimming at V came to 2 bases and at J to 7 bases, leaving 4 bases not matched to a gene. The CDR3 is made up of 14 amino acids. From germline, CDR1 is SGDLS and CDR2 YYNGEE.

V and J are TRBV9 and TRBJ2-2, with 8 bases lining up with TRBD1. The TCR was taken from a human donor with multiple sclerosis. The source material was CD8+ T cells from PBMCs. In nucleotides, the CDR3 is TGTGCCAGCAGCGTGGACAGGGTTGGCGGGGAGCTGTTTTTT. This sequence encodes CASSVDRVGGELFF.